This T cell receptor beta chain was obtained from a study of post-analysis software for immune sequencing data. Study as a whole: The courses of disease that were included comprised relapsing-remitting, secondary progressive and progressive-relapsing multiple sclerosis.

This CDR3 region has 16 residues. The germline V and J ends were trimmed by 7 bases and 4 bases, with 20 bases remaining between them. Germline V gene data show CDR1 as MGHRA and CDR2 as YSYEKL. About this clonotype: Its antigen is still unknown.

The authors incorporated unique molecular identifiers into the TCR beta cDNA libraries. T cells numbering about 0.95 to 10 million gave rise to 450,000 to 550,000 cDNA molecules. From the PCR reads, TCRdb called clonotypes with MiXCR, one entry per CDR3 protein. Found here are 450,000 to 700,000 distinct CDR3 sequences, about 40% of them singletons; the top ten hold roughly 1.8%. Study-level findings and limits: Patients used about five TRBV segments, including TRBV5-6, TRBV5-1 and TRBV20-1, more often than controls.

The sequencing input was blood. The TCR originated in a girl between 10 and 17 years old with multiple sclerosis. This chain joins TRBV4-1 and TRBJ1-5, with TRBD1 as a possible D gene (5 bases). For the CDR3, the DNA is TGCGCCAGCACCCCCGAGGGGATTATTGGGAATCAGCCCCAGCATTTT. This sequence encodes CASTPEGIIGNQPQHF.